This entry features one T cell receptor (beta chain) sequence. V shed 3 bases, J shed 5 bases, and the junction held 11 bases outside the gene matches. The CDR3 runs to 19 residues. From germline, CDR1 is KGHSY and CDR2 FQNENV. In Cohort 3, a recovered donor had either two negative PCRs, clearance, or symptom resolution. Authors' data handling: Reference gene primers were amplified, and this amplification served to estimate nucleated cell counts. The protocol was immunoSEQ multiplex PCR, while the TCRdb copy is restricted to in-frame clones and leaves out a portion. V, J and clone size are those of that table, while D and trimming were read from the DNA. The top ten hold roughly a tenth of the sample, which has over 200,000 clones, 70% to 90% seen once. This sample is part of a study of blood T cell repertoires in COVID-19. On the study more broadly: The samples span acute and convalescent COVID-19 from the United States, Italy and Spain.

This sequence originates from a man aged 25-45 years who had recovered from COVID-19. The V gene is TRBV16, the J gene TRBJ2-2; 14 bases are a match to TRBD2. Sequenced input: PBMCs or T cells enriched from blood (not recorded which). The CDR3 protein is CASSQLGTSGGERTGELFF. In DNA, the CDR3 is TGTGCCAGCAGCCAGCTCGGGACTAGCGGGGGTGAAAGGACCGGGGAGCTGTTTTTT.